This record covers a single T cell receptor beta chain. Germline V CDR1 and CDR2: KGHSH, LQKENI. V lost 3 bases to trimming and J lost 3 bases, with 17 bases between them. The CDR3 sequence is 16 residues long. The sample is drawn from a study of control samples from healthy donors and cancer patients. The table came from immunoSEQ multiplex PCR; TCRdb's copy has only in-frame clones and leaves some out. Altogether under 75,000 clones are present, about nine tenths being singletons, with the ten largest covering 0.95% to 1.5%. Material for sequencing was PBMCs. V is TRBV18 and J is TRBJ1-1; tentatively, D is TRBD1 (6 bases). This receptor was identified in a woman between 50 and 59 years old with colorectal cancer. CDR3 sequence (DNA): TGTGCCAGCTCACCTAACGCGGCGGGGGCTGACACTGAAGCTTTCTTT. Translating gives CASSPNAAGADTEAFF.